One T cell receptor (beta chain) is described in this entry. CDR1 is SNHLY and CDR2 is FYNNEI in the germline V gene. CDR3 length equals 15 residues. Trimming cost V 4 bases and J 4 bases; bases outside gene matches: 7. Here immunoSEQ multiplex PCR was the method, and the copy in TCRdb shows in-frame clones only, minus some. The table lists 55,000 to 70,000 clones, roughly 82% of them singletons. Locally advanced or metastatic urothelial carcinoma was present in patients. This specimen comes from a study of PD-L1 blockade in urothelial cancer. Study-wide background: Analyses were performed on blood at 3 weeks after treatment start (the second dose) and at 6 weeks.

This specimen consisted of PBMCs, obtained around atezolizumab (anti-PD-L1) treatment. The receptor was derived from a man aged 70-80 years with urothelial cancer. The rearrangement uses TRBV2 and TRBJ1-5, with 7 bases matching TRBD1. For the CDR3, the DNA is TGTGCCAGCAGTGTCCCCGGGACAGCTAATCAGCCCCAGCATTTT. Encoded protein: CASSVPGTANQPQHF.